This is a list of T cell receptor beta chains from one sample in a study of breast tumors, draining lymph nodes, adjacent tissues. TCRdb ran MiXCR on the multiplex PCR reads and lists one entry per CDR3 protein. The table lists 100,000 or so distinct CDR3 sequences, approximately 21% of them singletons. The sample taken for sequencing was axillary lymph node tissue. The receptors were sampled from a female donor with breast cancer. Some clones in this sample may be carry-over from other donors' samples. Both conserved end residues are part of each CDR3. Fields, in order: J gene, D gene, V gene, clone size, CDR3 DNA, CDR3 protein. D genes are given only for firm matches. Size values are once, few and many counts, or a class for expanded clones, and some rows have none.

>TRBJ1-1|-|TRBV4-1|-
TGCGCCAGCACCCTCGGGAGGGGATTAAACACTGAAGCTTTCTTT
CASTLGRGLNTEAFF
>TRBJ1-2|TRBD1|TRBV4-2|many
TGTGCCAGCAGCCTTCCCTCAGGACAGGACTATGGCTACACCTTC
CASSLPSGQDYGYTF
>TRBJ1-2|-|TRBV20-1|many
TGCAGTGCTATAGACCCGGGGACCTATGGCTACACCTTC
CSAIDPGTYGYTF
>TRBJ1-6|-|TRBV30|many
TGTGCCTGGAGTGTCGGTTCGGGGTCACCCCTCCACTTT
CAWSVGSGSPLHF
>TRBJ2-7|-|TRBV11-2|many
TGTGCCAGCAGCTTAGCTGCGGACAGGGAGGGTTCGGACGAGCAGTACTTC
CASSLAADREGSDEQYF
>TRBJ1-2|-|TRBV6-6|many
TGTGCCAGCAGTGGGCAGGGGCCTGGCTACACCTTC
CASSGQGPGYTF
>TRBJ1-5|TRBD1|TRBV19|many
TGTGCCAGTAGTACGAGAGGGACAGGAAAGTTTATAAGTATGTGGTCCCAGCATTTT
CASSTRGTGKFISMWSQHF
>TRBJ2-4|-|TRBV12-3/TRBV12-4|few
TGTGCCAGCAGTATTACCGGGACTTACAAAAACATTCAGTACTTC
CASSITGTYKNIQYF
>TRBJ1-2|-|TRBV10-3|many
TGTGCCATCAGTGAGGAGTGGGGGCGATACCCTAACTATGGCTACACCTTC
CAISEEWGRYPNYGYTF
>TRBJ2-5|TRBD1|TRBV28|-
TGTGCCAGCAGCGAACAGGGGGTGACCCAGTACTTC
CASSEQGVTQYF
>TRBJ2-3|TRBD2|TRBV12-3/TRBV12-4|-
TGTGCCAGCAGTTTAAGCGGGAGGGATACGCAGTATTTT
CASSLSGRDTQYF
>TRBJ1-6|TRBD1|TRBV19|many
TGTGCCAGTAGCCCCACAGGGGGAGATTATTCACCCCTCCACTTT
CASSPTGGDYSPLHF
>TRBJ1-2|TRBD1|TRBV6-1|many
TGTGCCACGACACAGGGGCCGGGGACCTATGGCTACACCTTC
CATTQGPGTYGYTF
>TRBJ1-4|-|TRBV4-1|-
TGCGCCAGCAGCCAAACAGGGTCGGCTAATGAAAAACTGTTTTTT
CASSQTGSANEKLFF
>TRBJ2-5|TRBD2|TRBV9|many
TGTGCCAGCAGCGTAGGTCCGAGCGGGGGTCGGGAGACCCAGTACTTC
CASSVGPSGGRETQYF
>TRBJ1-6|TRBD1|TRBV2|many
TGTGCCAGCCGGCTCTGGGACAGGGATAATTCACCCCTCCACTTT
CASRLWDRDNSPLHF